Below are 8 T cell receptor beta chains sequenced from a single sample in a study of blood T cell repertoires in COVID-19. Produced via immunoSEQ multiplex PCR; TCRdb's table is partial and in-frame only. The sample lists about 39,000 clones; around 85% were seen once. The sample consisted of peripheral blood. The receptors were gathered from a man between 60 and 75 years old with acute or convalescent COVID-19.

V usage is TRBV7-8 and J usage is TRBJ2-7, with 9 bases identical to TRBD1. With V trimmed by 5 bases and J by 5 bases, 7 bases remained unmatched. There are 14 residues in the CDR3. Germline V gene data show CDR1 as SGHVS and CDR2 as FQNEAQ. CDR3 sequence (DNA): TGTGCCAGCAGCCAGGGGACAGGGATCCACGAGCAGTACTTC. This translates into CASSQGTGIHEQYF.

This clone was observed once. The CDR3 is CATQGSVYYGYTF. Written as DNA, the CDR3 is TGTGCCACCCAGGGGTCCGTCTACTATGGCTACACCTTC. The chain carries TRBV12-3 or TRBV12-4 and TRBJ1-2, with D possibly matching TRBD1 (6 bases). The CDR3 spans 13 residues. Trimming removed 10 bases from V and 3 bases from J, with 15 bases in between.

Written as DNA, the CDR3 is TGTGCCAGCAGTCCCACTAGCGGGGGGAGCACCGGGGAGCTGTTTTTT. Translated: CASSPTSGGSTGELFF. The genes are TRBV6-4 and TRBJ2-2; 12 bases agree with TRBD2. V gave up 5 bases and J gave up 4 bases; unmatched junction bases: 5. This CDR3 has 16 residues. Per germline, CDR1 MRHNA and CDR2 SNTAGT.

V usage is TRBV19 and J usage is TRBJ1-6; possible D gene TRBD1, 5 bases. The CDR3 extends over 15 amino acids. Germline V gene sequence: CDR1 LNHDA, CDR2 SQIVND (reference sequence). V was shortened by 4 bases and J by 7 bases, with 14 bases between the two germline ends. This CDR3 reads CASSTRGLQNSPLHF. CDR3 coding DNA: TGTGCCAGTAGTACTCGGGGACTGCAAAATTCACCCCTCCACTTT.

In its sample, this clone was seen once. This chain joins TRBV5-1 and TRBJ2-5; D is undetermined. V was trimmed by 4 bases and J by 4 bases, leaving 14 bases between them. Germline values: CDR1 SGHRS, CDR2 YFSETQ. The CDR3 consists of 14 residues. DNA of the CDR3: TGCGCCAGCAGCCTACTGCCGTCCGGAGAGACCCAGTACTTC. Its translation is CASSLLPSGETQYF.

The chain has TRBV7-8 and TRBJ2-1, with 9 bases matching TRBD1. Looked up from germline, CDR1 is SGHVS and CDR2 is FQNEAQ. The length of the CDR3 is 14 residues. V trimming: 8 bases; J trimming: 5 bases; junction bases outside the gene matches: 7. In DNA, the CDR3 is TGTGCCAGCCTCCGGGACAGGGTCCACAATGAGCAGTTCTTC. It encodes CASLRDRVHNEQFF.

This chain joins TRBV14 and TRBJ1-4; 7 bases fit TRBD1. Germline loops: CDR1 SGHDN, CDR2 FVKESK. The CDR3 contains 12 residues. V lost 5 bases and J lost 12; bases outside the gene matches: 6. CDR3 DNA: TGTGCCAGCAGCAGCCTCAGGGGGGAACTGTTTTTT. It encodes CASSSLRGELFF.

The J gene is TRBJ1-5, the V gene TRBV30, with 9 positions matching TRBD1. The junction had 5 bases not matched to a gene; V was cut back by 0 bases and J by 5 bases. CDR1 GTSNPN and CDR2 SVGIG come from the germline V gene (reference sequence). The CDR3 covers 15 residues. The CDR3 spells CAWSVTGGTYQPQHF. As DNA, the CDR3 is TGTGCCTGGAGTGTGACAGGGGGTACATATCAGCCCCAGCATTTT. The complete variable domain, with remaining parts taken from reference TRBV30 and TRBJ1-5, reads SQTIHQWPATLVQPVGSPLSLECTVEGTSNPNLYWYRQAAGRGLQLLFYSVGIGQISSEVPQNLSASRPQDRQFILSSKKLLLSDSGFYLCAWSVTGGTYQPQHFGDGTRLSIL.